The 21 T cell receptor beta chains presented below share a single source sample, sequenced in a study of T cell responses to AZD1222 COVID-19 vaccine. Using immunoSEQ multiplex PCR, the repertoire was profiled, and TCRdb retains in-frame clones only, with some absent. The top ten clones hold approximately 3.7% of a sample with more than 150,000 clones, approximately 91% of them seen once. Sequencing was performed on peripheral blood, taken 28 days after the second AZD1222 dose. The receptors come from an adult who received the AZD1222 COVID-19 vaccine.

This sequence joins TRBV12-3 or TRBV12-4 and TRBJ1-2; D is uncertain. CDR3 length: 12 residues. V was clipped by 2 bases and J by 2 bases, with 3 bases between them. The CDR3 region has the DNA TGTGCCAGCAGTTTATCGAACTATGGCTACACCTTC. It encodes CASSLSNYGYTF.

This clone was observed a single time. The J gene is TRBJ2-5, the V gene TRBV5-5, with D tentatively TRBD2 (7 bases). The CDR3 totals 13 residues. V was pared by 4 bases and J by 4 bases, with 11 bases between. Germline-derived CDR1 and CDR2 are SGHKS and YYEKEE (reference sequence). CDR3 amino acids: CASSAGGLETQYF. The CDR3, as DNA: TGTGCCAGCAGCGCCGGGGGGCTAGAGACCCAGTACTTC. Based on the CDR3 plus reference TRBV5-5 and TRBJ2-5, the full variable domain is DAGVTQSPTHLIKTRGQQVTLRCSPISGHKSVSWYQQVLGQGPQFIFQYYEKEERGRGNFPDRFSARQFPNYSSELNVNALLLGDSALYLCASSAGGLETQYFGPGTRLLVL.

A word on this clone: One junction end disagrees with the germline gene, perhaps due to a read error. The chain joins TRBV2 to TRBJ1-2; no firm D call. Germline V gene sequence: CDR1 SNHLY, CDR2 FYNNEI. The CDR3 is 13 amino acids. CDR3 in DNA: TGTGCCAGCAATGAACTTATCTTCTATGGCTACACCTTC. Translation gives CASNELIFYGYTF.

CDR3 residues: CASSLMVSNYGYTF. In DNA form, the CDR3 reads TGTGCCAGCAGCTTAATGGTCAGTAACTATGGCTACACCTTC. The chain recombines TRBV7-2 with TRBJ1-2; D remains ambiguous. Germline V CDR1 and CDR2: SGHTA, FQGNSA. The CDR3 length is 14 residues. V lost 2 bases and J 1 base, leaving 8 bases between the germline ends.

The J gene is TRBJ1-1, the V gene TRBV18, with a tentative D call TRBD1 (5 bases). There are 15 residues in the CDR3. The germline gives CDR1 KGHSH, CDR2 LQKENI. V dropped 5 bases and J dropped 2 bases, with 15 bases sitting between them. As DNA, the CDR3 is TGTGCCAGCTCATTGGGAATAGGGGTAAACACTGAAGCTTTCTTT. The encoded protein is CASSLGIGVNTEAFF.

The CDR3 nucleotides read TGTGCCATCAACGAGAGTCCGGTCACTGGGGCCAACGTCCTGACTTTC. Encoded protein: CAINESPVTGANVLTF. The V and J genes are TRBV10-3 and TRBJ2-6; D uncertain. The V and J ends lost 7 bases and 2 bases respectively, with 15 bases between them. The germline CDR1 and CDR2 sequences are ENHRY and SYGVKD. The CDR3 has 16 amino acids.

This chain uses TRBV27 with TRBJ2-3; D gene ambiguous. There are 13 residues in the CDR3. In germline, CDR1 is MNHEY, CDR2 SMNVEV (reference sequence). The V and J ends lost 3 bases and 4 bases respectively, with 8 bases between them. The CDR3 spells CASSLGLADTQYF. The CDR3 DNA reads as TGTGCCAGCAGTTTGGGTCTGGCAGATACGCAGTATTTT.

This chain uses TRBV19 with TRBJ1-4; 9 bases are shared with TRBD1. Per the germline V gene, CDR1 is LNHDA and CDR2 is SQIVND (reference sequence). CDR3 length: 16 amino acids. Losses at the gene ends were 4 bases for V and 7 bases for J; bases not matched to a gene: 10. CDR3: CASSTSAGTGSEKLFF. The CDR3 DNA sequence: TGTGCCAGTAGTACCTCAGCCGGGACAGGGAGTGAAAAACTGTTTTTT.

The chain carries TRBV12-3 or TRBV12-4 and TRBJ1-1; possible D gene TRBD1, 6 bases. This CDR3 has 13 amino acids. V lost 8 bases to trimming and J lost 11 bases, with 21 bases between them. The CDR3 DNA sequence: TGTGCCAGCCGCCACCCAGGGGCGGGCGAGGCTTTCTTT. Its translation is CASRHPGAGEAFF.

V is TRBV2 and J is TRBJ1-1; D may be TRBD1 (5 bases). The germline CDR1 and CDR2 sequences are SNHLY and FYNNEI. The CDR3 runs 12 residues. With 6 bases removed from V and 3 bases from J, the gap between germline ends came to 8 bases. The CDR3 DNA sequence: TGTGCCAGCAGGGGGGGGGACACTGAAGCTTTCTTT. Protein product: CASRGGDTEAFF.

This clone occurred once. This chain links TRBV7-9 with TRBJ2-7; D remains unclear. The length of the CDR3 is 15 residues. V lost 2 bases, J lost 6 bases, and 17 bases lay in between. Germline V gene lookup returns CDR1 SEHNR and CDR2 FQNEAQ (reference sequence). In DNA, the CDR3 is TGTGCCAGCAGCTTATGGTTCCTGAGTCTAGGCGAGCAGTACTTC. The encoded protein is CASSLWFLSLGEQYF.

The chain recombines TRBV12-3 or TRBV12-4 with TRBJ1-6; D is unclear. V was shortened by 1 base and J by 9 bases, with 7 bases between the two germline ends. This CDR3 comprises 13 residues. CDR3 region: CASSLVGASPLHF. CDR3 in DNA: TGTGCCAGCAGTTTAGTTGGCGCTTCACCCCTCCACTTT.

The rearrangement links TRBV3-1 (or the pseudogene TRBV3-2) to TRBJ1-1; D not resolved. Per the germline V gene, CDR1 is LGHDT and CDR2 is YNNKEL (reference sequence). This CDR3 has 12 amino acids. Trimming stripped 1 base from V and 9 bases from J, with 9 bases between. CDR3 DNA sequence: TGTGCCAGCAGCCAAGTGAGTGGAAAAGCTTTCTTT. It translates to CASSQVSGKAFF.

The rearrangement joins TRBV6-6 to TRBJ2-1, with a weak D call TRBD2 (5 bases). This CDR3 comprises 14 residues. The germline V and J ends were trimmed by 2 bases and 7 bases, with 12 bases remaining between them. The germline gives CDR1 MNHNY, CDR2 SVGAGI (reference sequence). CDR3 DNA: TGTGCCAGCAGTTACGACGCTAGCCGGAATGAGCAGTTCTTC. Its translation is CASSYDASRNEQFF.

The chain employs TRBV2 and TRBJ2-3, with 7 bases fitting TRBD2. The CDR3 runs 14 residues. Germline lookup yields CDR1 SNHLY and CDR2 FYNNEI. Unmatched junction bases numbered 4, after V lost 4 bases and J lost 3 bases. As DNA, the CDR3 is TGTGCCAGCAGTGTTAACGGGGGGACAGATACGCAGTATTTT. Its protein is CASSVNGGTDTQYF.

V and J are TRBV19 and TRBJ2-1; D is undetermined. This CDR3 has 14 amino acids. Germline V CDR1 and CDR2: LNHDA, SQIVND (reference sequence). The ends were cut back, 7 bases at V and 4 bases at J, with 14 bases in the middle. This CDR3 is CASTPFFGYNEQFF. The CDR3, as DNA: TGTGCCAGTACCCCATTTTTCGGGTACAATGAGCAGTTCTTC.

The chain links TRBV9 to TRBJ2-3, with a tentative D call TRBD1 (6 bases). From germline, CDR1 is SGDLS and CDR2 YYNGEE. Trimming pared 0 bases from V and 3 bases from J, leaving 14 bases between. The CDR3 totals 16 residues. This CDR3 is CASSVEGGHLTDTQYF. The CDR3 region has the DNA TGTGCCAGCAGCGTAGAAGGGGGACACTTAACAGATACGCAGTATTTT.

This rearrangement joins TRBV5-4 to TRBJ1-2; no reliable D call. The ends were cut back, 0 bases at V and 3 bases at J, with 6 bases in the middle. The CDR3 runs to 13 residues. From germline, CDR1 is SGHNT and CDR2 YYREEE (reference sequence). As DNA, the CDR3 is TGTGCCAGCAGCTTGGGGACGGACTATGGCTACACCTTC. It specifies CASSLGTDYGYTF.

The CDR3 reads CASSQDYLERKAFF. The CDR3 nucleotides read TGCGCCAGCAGCCAAGATTACCTAGAGCGTAAAGCTTTCTTT. J is TRBJ1-1 and V is TRBV4-1, with D uncertain. V lost 0 bases and J lost 9, with 14 bases in between. The length of the CDR3 is 14 residues. The germline gives CDR1 MGHRA, CDR2 YSYEKL.

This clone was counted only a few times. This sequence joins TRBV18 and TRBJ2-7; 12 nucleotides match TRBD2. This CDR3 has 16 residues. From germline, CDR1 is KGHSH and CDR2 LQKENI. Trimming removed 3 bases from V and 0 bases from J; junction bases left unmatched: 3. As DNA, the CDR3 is TGTGCCAGCTCACCCGGACTAGCGGGGATCTCCTACGAGCAGTACTTC. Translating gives CASSPGLAGISYEQYF.

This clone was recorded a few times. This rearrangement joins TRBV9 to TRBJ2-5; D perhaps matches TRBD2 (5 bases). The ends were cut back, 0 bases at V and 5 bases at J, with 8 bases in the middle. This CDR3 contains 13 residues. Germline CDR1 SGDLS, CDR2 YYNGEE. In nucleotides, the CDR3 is TGTGCCAGCAGCGTAGGAAGAGGGGAGACCCAGTACTTC. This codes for CASSVGRGETQYF.